The rows below give T cell receptor beta chains drawn from one sample of a study of spatial heterogeneity in lung cancer. TCRdb processed the 5' RACE reads anew with MiXCR; each CDR3 protein has one entry. The top ten hold approximately 16% of the sample, which has some 110,000 distinct CDR3 sequences, more than 10% seen once. Source: PBMCs, taken at follow-up. All receptors derive from a male donor with early-stage non-small cell lung cancer. CDR3s include the opening cysteine and the closing phenylalanine or tryptophan. The order of the fields is D gene, V gene, J gene, clone size, CDR3 DNA, CDR3 protein. A D gene is named only where the DNA matches it firmly. Rows give clone size only sometimes, using once, few, many, or a class for an expanded clone.

d_gene: TRBD2; v_gene: TRBV10-3; j_gene: TRBJ2-5; abundance: few; CDR3nt: TGTGCCATCAGTGATAGCGGCGGGGGAAAGACCCAGTACTTC; CDR3aa: CAISDSGGGKTQYF
d_gene: -; v_gene: TRBV3-1; j_gene: TRBJ2-1; abundance: few; CDR3nt: TGTGCCAGCAGCCAAGATTACGCCATCGTAAGACGTTACAATGAGCAGTTCTTC; CDR3aa: CASSQDYAIVRRYNEQFF
d_gene: -; v_gene: TRBV12-3/TRBV12-4; j_gene: TRBJ2-1; abundance: few; CDR3nt: TGTGCCAGCACCTCCGGGTCATTGATAAGGAATGAGCAGTTCTTC; CDR3aa: CASTSGSLIRNEQFF
d_gene: -; v_gene: TRBV20-1; j_gene: TRBJ1-5; abundance: few; CDR3nt: TGCAGTGCCCAGGGACCCTTTAATCAGCCCCAGCATTTT; CDR3aa: CSAQGPFNQPQHF
d_gene: TRBD1; v_gene: TRBV4-2; j_gene: TRBJ2-7; abundance: few; CDR3nt: TGTGCCAGCAGCCAAGACCCGGGACAGAACTACGAGCAGTACTTC; CDR3aa: CASSQDPGQNYEQYF
d_gene: -; v_gene: TRBV5-1; j_gene: TRBJ1-6; abundance: -; CDR3nt: TGCGCCAGCAGCTTGGCCGGCCGGAGAGATAATTCACCCCTCCACTTT; CDR3aa: CASSLAGRRDNSPLHF
d_gene: -; v_gene: TRBV24-1; j_gene: TRBJ2-7; abundance: -; CDR3nt: TGTGCCACCAGTGACATCTACGAGCAGTACTTC; CDR3aa: CATSDIYEQYF
d_gene: TRBD2; v_gene: TRBV9; j_gene: TRBJ2-2; abundance: many; CDR3nt: TGTGCCAGCAGCGGAGCGGGGTTAGGCACCGGGGAGCTGTTTTTT; CDR3aa: CASSGAGLGTGELFF
d_gene: TRBD1; v_gene: TRBV5-1; j_gene: TRBJ2-7; abundance: few; CDR3nt: TGCGCCAGCAGCCGGGGACAGGGGGGTAACGAGCAGTACTTC; CDR3aa: CASSRGQGGNEQYF
d_gene: -; v_gene: TRBV28; j_gene: TRBJ1-2; abundance: once; CDR3nt: TGTGCCAGCAGTTTAAAACGGGTAGATGGCTACACCTTC; CDR3aa: CASSLKRVDGYTF
d_gene: -; v_gene: TRBV2; j_gene: TRBJ2-7; abundance: few; CDR3nt: TGTGCCAGCAGTGAACCTGGAAGATCTTTC; CDR3aa: CASSEPGRSF
d_gene: TRBD1; v_gene: TRBV7-9; j_gene: TRBJ1-6; abundance: -; CDR3nt: TGTGCCAGCAGCTTGGGACAGGTTCGATCACCCCTCCACTTT; CDR3aa: CASSLGQVRSPLHF
d_gene: TRBD1; v_gene: TRBV7-8; j_gene: TRBJ1-5; abundance: -; CDR3nt: TGTGCCAGCAGCTTATTGGAGGGCAGGGGGACCAATCAGCCCCAGCATTTT; CDR3aa: CASSLLEGRGTNQPQHF
d_gene: -; v_gene: TRBV5-1; j_gene: TRBJ2-1; abundance: -; CDR3nt: TGCGCCAGCAGCTTGCCGCCAGTCTATGAGCAGTTCTTC; CDR3aa: CASSLPPVYEQFF
d_gene: -; v_gene: TRBV6-2/TRBV6-3; j_gene: TRBJ1-2; abundance: -; CDR3nt: TGTGCCAGCAGGGGGAATGACAGATATGGCTACACCTTC; CDR3aa: CASRGNDRYGYTF
d_gene: -; v_gene: TRBV7-9; j_gene: TRBJ1-1; abundance: -; CDR3nt: TGTGCCAGCAGCTTAGAGAGTCAGTACACTGAAGCTTTCTTT; CDR3aa: CASSLESQYTEAFF
d_gene: -; v_gene: TRBV7-2; j_gene: TRBJ2-1; abundance: few; CDR3nt: TGTGCCAGCAGCCTCTGGAGGGGCTTGAATGAGCAGTTCTTC; CDR3aa: CASSLWRGLNEQFF
d_gene: TRBD1; v_gene: TRBV10-3; j_gene: TRBJ2-1; abundance: -; CDR3nt: TGTGCCATCAGTACCGGGACAGACAATGAGCAGTTCTTC; CDR3aa: CAISTGTDNEQFF
d_gene: -; v_gene: TRBV4-3; j_gene: TRBJ2-3; abundance: few; CDR3nt: TGCGCCAGCAGCCAAGATCGTTCCGGACTCCTAACTTCGCAGTATTTT; CDR3aa: CASSQDRSGLLTSQYF
d_gene: -; v_gene: TRBV10-3; j_gene: TRBJ1-6; abundance: few; CDR3nt: TGTGCCATCAGTCTTGGGGGAATAGATAATTCACCCCTCCACTTT; CDR3aa: CAISLGGIDNSPLHF
d_gene: TRBD1; v_gene: TRBV5-1; j_gene: TRBJ1-2; abundance: -; CDR3nt: TGCGCCAGCAGCCGGACAGGGGACAACTATGGCTACACCTTC; CDR3aa: CASSRTGDNYGYTF
d_gene: -; v_gene: TRBV20-1; j_gene: TRBJ1-1; abundance: many; CDR3nt: TGCAGTGCTAGCCGATGGGGGCTCCTAAACGCTTTCTTT; CDR3aa: CSASRWGLLNAFF
d_gene: TRBD1; v_gene: TRBV12-3/TRBV12-4; j_gene: TRBJ1-6; abundance: many; CDR3nt: TGTGCCAGCAGCTACTGGGACAGTAATTCACCCCTCCACTTT; CDR3aa: CASSYWDSNSPLHF
d_gene: -; v_gene: TRBV7-3; j_gene: TRBJ2-1; abundance: -; CDR3nt: TGTGCCAGCAGCTTACAGGCTCCCCCCTACAATGAGCAGTTCTTC; CDR3aa: CASSLQAPPYNEQFF
d_gene: TRBD1; v_gene: TRBV7-8; j_gene: TRBJ1-2; abundance: many; CDR3nt: TGTGCCAGCAGCTTTTCCGGGACAGGGAACTATGGCTACACCTTC; CDR3aa: CASSFSGTGNYGYTF
d_gene: TRBD1; v_gene: TRBV4-1; j_gene: TRBJ1-2; abundance: many; CDR3nt: TGCGCCAGCAGCCAGTGGACAGGGCAGGGCTATGGCTACACCTTC; CDR3aa: CASSQWTGQGYGYTF
d_gene: TRBD2; v_gene: TRBV7-3; j_gene: TRBJ2-3; abundance: many; CDR3nt: TGTGCCAGCAGTCCCGCCGTGGGGGGGTTGGGGACAGATACGCAGTATTTT; CDR3aa: CASSPAVGGLGTDTQYF
d_gene: -; v_gene: TRBV2; j_gene: TRBJ2-7; abundance: -; CDR3nt: TGTGCCAGCAAAGGGCGAGCGGAACCCTACGAGCAGTACTTC; CDR3aa: CASKGRAEPYEQYF